There are many counts of the clone carrying this T cell receptor beta chain. The data were obtained in a study of early T cells in non-severe SARS-CoV-2 infection. TCRdb processed the 5' RACE reads anew with MiXCR; each CDR3 protein has one entry. The table records some 50,000 distinct CDR3 sequences, around 9.3% of them present only once. Trimming left V 4 bases short and J 0 bases short, with 10 bases between. CDR1 SGHTA and CDR2 FQGNSA come from the germline V gene. This CDR3 is built from 15 residues. The chain links TRBV7-2 to TRBJ1-5; D remains ambiguous. This TCR was recovered from an adult who was a healthcare worker with PCR-confirmed SARS-CoV-2 infection or an uninfected control (not recorded which). Sequenced input: whole blood. CDR3 sequence: CASSSYSYSNQPQHF. In nucleotides, the CDR3 is TGTGCCAGCAGCTCCTACAGTTATAGCAATCAGCCCCAGCATTTT.